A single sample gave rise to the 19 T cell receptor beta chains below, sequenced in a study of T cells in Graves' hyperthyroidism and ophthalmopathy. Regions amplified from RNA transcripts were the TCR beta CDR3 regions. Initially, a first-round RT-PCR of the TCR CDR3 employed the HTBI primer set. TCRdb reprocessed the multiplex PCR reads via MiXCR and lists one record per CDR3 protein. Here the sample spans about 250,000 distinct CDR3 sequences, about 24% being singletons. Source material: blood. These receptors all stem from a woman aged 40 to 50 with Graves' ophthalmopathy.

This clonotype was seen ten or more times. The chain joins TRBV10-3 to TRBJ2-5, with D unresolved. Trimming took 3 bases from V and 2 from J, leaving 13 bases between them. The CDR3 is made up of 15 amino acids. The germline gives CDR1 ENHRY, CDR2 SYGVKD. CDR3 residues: CAISDSSMEQETQYF. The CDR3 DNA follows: TGTGCCATCAGTGATAGCAGTATGGAGCAAGAGACCCAGTACTTC.

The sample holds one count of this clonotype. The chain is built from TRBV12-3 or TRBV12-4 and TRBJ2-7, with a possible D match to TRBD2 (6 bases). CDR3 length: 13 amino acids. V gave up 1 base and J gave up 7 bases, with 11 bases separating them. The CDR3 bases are TGTGCCAGCAGTTTAGTCGTTGGGGGGGAGCAGTACTTC. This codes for CASSLVVGGEQYF.

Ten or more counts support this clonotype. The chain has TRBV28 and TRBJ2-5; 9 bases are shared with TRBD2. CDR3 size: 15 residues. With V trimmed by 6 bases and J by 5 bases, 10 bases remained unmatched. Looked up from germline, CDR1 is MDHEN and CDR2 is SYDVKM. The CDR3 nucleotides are TGTGCCAGCAGCGCCTTTAGCGGGAGCCCTGAGACCCAGTACTTC. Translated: CASSAFSGSPETQYF.

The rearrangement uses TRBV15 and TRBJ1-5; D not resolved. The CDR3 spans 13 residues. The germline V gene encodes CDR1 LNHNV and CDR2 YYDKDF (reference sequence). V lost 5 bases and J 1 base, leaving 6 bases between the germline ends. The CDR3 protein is CATSYASNQPQHF. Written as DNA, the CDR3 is TGTGCCACCAGCTATGCAAGCAATCAGCCCCAGCATTTT.

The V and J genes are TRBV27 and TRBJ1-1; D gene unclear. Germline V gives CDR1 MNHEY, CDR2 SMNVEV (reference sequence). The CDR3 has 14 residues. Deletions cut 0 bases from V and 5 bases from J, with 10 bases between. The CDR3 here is CASSLSRSETEAFF. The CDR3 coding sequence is TGTGCCAGCAGTTTATCGCGCTCAGAGACTGAAGCTTTCTTT.

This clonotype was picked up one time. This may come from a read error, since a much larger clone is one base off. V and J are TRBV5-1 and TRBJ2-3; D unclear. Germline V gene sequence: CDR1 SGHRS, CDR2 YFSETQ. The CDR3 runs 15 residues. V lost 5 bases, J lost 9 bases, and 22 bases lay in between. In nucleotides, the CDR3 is TGCGCCAGCAGGCAGACATCCCAACCGTTCGACACGCAGTATTTT. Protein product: CASRQTSQPFDTQYF.

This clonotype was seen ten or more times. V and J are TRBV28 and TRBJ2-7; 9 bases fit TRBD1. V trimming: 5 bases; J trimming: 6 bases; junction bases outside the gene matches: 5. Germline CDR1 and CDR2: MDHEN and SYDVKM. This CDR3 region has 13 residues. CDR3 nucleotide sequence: TGTGCCAGCAGTCCCGGGACAGGGAGCGAGCAGTACTTC. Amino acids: CASSPGTGSEQYF.

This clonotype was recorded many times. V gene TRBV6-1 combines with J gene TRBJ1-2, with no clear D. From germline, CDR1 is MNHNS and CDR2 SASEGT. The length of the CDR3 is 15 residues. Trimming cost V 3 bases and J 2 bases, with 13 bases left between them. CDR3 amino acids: CASSEWPTTNYGYTF. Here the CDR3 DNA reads TGTGCCAGCAGTGAGTGGCCTACAACCAACTATGGCTACACCTTC.

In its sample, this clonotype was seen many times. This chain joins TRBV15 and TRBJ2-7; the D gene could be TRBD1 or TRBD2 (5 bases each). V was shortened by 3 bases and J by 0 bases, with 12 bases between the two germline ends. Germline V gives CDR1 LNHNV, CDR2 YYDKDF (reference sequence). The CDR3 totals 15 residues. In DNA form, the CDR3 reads TGTGCCACCAGCAGGGATGGGGGAAGCTCCTACGAGCAGTACTTC. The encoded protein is CATSRDGGSSYEQYF. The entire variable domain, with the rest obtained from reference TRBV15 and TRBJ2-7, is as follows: DAMVIQNPRYQVTQFGKPVTLSCSQTLNHNVMYWYQQKSSQAPKLLFHYYDKDFNNEADTPDNFQSRRPNTSFCFLDIRSPGLGDTAMYLCATSRDGGSSYEQYFGPGTRLTVT.

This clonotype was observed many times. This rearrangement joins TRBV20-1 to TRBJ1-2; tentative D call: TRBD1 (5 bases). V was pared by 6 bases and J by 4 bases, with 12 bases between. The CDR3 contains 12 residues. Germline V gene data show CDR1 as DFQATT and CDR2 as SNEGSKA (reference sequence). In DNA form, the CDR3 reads TGCAGTGCCCCATGGGGGGTCTATGGCTACACCTTC. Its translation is CSAPWGVYGYTF.

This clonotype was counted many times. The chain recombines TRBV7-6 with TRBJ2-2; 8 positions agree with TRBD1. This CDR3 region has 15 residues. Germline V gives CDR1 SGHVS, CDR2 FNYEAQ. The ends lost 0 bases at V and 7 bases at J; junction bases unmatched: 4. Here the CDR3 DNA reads TGTGCCAGCAGCTTAGCTTCACAGGGGGACGGGGAGCTGTTTTTT. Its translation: CASSLASQGDGELFF.

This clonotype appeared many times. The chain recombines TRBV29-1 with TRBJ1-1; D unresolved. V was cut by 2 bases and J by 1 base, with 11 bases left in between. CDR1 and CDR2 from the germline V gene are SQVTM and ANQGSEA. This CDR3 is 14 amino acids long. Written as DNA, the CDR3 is TGCAGCGTTGAATTTTCGTGGGAGAACACTGAAGCTTTCTTT. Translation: CSVEFSWENTEAFF.

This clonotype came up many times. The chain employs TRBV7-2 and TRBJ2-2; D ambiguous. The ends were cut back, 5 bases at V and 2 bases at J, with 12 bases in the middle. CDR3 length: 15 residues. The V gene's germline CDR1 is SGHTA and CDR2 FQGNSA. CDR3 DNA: TGTGCCAGCAGCCTGTTCCGATCAAACACCGGGGAGCTGTTTTTT. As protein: CASSLFRSNTGELFF. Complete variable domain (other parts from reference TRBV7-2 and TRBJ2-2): GAGVSQSPSNKVTEKGKDVELRCDPISGHTALYWYRQSLGQGLEFLIYFQGNSAPDKSGLPSDRFSAERTGGSVSTLTIQRTQQEDSAVYLCASSLFRSNTGELFFGEGSRLTVL.

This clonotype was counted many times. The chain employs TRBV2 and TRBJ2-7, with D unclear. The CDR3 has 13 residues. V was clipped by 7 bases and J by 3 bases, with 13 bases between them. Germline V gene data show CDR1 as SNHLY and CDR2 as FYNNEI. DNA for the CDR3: TGTGCCAGCAAGAAGAAAAGAAACTACGAGCAGTACTTC. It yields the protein CASKKKRNYEQYF.

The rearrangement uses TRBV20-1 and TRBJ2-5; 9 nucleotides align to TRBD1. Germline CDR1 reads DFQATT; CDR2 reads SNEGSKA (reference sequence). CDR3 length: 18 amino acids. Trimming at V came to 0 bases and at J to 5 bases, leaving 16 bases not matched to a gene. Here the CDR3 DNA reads TGCAGTGCTAGAGATGGGGGTACAGGGGGCGAAATGCGTGAGACCCAGTACTTC. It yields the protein CSARDGGTGGEMRETQYF.

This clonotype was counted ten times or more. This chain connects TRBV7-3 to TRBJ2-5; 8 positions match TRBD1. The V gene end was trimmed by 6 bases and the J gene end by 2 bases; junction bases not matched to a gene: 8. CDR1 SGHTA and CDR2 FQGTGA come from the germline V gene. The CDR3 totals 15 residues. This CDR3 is CASSRHGTGQETQYF. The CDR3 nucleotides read TGTGCCAGCAGTCGGCACGGGACAGGACAAGAGACCCAGTACTTC.

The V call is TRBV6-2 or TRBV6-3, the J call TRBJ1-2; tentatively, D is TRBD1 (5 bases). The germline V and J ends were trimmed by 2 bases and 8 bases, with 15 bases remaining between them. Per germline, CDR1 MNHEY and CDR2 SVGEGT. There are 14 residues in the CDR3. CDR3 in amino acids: CASSYRDPRSGYTF. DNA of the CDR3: TGTGCCAGCAGTTACAGGGACCCTCGTTCGGGCTACACCTTC.

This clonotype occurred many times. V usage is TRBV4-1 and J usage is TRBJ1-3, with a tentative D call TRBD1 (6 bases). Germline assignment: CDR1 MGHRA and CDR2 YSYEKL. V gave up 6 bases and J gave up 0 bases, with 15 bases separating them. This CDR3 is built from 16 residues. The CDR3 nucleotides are TGCGCCAGCAGTCAGCGGGGGCTAAGCTCTGGAAACACCATATATTTT. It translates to CASSQRGLSSGNTIYF.

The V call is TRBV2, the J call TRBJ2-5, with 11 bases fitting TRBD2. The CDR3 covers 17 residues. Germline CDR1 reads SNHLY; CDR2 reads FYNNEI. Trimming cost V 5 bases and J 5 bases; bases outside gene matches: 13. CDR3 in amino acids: CASSTGYSGRAGETQYF. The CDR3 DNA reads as TGTGCCAGCAGTACAGGGTATAGCGGGAGGGCCGGGGAGACCCAGTACTTC.